The clone carrying this TCR beta chain was seen more than once but under ten times. Its cognate antigen is unknown. The data were taken from a study of response to subunit inactivated influenza vaccine. TCRdb fed the RT-PCR reads into MiXCR, producing one record per CDR3 protein. The sample lists about 480,000 distinct CDR3 sequences, 25% seen once, with under 2.5% in the top ten. The V end was cut by 5 bases, the J end by 8 bases, with 11 bases between. The CDR3 consists of 12 residues. Germline V gene sequence: CDR1 MDHEN, CDR2 SYDVKM. Study-level findings and limits: Few new T cells, the authors suggested, are recruited by each seasonal influenza vaccination.

The chain recombines TRBV28 with TRBJ2-3, with D maybe TRBD2 (6 bases). This clonotype originated in a man in his forties or fifties who received an inactivated influenza vaccine. The sample consisted of CD4+ T cells sorted from PBMCs, taken about 5 days after vaccination. The CDR3 here is CASSGSGTTQYF. As DNA, the CDR3 is TGTGCCAGCAGTGGTAGCGGTACTACGCAGTATTTT.